Here is one TCR beta chain with its context. Random hexamers were used to reverse transcribe roughly 0.5 to 1 ug of RNA. Amplification of TCR beta CDR3 spanned 54 Vbeta and 13 Jbeta via immunoSEQ multiplex PCR. TCRdb re-analysed the immunoSEQ multiplex PCR reads in MiXCR, keeping a single row per CDR3 protein. This table has around 300,000 distinct CDR3 sequences, about 91% appearing once. This specimen belongs to a study of CD8 T cells in Susac syndrome. The CDR3 covers 16 residues. V dropped 2 bases and J dropped 8 bases, with 18 bases sitting between them. Germline CDR1 reads MNHEY; CDR2 reads SVGEGT.

Sequencing used CD4+ T cells from PBMCs. This rearrangement joins TRBV6-2 or TRBV6-3 to TRBJ1-4; D is ambiguous. The receptor was isolated from a human donor with multiple sclerosis. The CDR3 DNA is TGTGCCAGCAGTTACAGTTCCTTTACGACAAACGAAAAACTGTTTTTT. Translating gives CASSYSSFTTNEKLFF.